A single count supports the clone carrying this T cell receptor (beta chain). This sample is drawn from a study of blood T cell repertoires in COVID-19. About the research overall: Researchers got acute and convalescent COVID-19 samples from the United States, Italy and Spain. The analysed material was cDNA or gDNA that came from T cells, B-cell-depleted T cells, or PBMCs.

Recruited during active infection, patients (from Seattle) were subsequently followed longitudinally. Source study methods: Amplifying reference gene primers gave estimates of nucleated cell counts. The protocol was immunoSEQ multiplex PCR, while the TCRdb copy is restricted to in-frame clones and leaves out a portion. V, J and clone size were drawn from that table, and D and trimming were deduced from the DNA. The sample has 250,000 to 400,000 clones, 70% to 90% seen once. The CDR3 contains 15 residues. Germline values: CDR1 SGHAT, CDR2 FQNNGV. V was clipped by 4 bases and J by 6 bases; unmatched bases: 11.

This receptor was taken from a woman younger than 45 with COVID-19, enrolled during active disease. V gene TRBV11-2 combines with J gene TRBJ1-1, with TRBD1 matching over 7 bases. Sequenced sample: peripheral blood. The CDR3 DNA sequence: TGTGCCAGCAGCTCAGTAGGGGGCGGGTTCGCTGAAGCTTTCTTT. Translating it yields CASSSVGGGFAEAFF.